These T cell receptor beta chains were read from a single sample in a study of blood T cell repertoires in COVID-19. Measured with immunoSEQ multiplex PCR; TCRdb has only the in-frame clones, and not every one. The sample shows 200,000 to 250,000 clones, about 90% of them seen only once. Material: peripheral blood. The receptors here all came from a man aged 60 to 69 with acute or convalescent COVID-19. Each CDR3 is given with its conserved first and last residue. The D gene is left open where the match is weak. Only some rows state a clone size, as once, few, many or a class for expanded clones.

>TRBV28|TRBJ2-5|TRBD1|NA
TGTGCCAGCAGGCGGGACAGGGGGAGGGAGACCCAGTACTTC
CASRRDRGRETQYF
>TRBV19|TRBJ1-4|TRBD1|few
TGTGCCAGCGCCCGGGGACAGAACAGGATTTATAATGAAAAACTGTTTTTT
CASARGQNRIYNEKLFF
>TRBV19|TRBJ1-4|TRBD1|NA
TGTGCCAGTAGACTACCGGGACAGGGCAGTGAAAAACTGTTTTTT
CASRLPGQGSEKLFF
>TRBV6-5|TRBJ2-1|TRBD2|NA
TGTGCCAGCACCACCGGGACTAGCGTAGATGAGCAGTTCTTC
CASTTGTSVDEQFF
>TRBV7-6|TRBJ1-1|NA|NA
TGTGCCAGCAGCTTATTGGTTACAACAGGGTCTGAAGCTTTCTTT
CASSLLVTTGSEAFF
>TRBV7-3|TRBJ2-1|NA|NA
TGTGCCAGCAGCCCATCCACTAGCTCCTACAATGAGCAGTTCTTC
CASSPSTSSYNEQFF
>TRBV15|TRBJ2-1|NA|NA
TGTGCCACCAGCAGAGATCGACTAGACAATGAGCAGTTCTTC
CATSRDRLDNEQFF
>TRBV24-1|TRBJ2-3|NA|NA
TGTGCCACCAGTGATTTGCTTAGCGGTGGGACAGATACGCAGTATTTT
CATSDLLSGGTDTQYF
>TRBV11-1|TRBJ2-1|TRBD2|NA
TGTGCCAGCAGCCCCAAGCGGGGTGGAAACAATGAGCAGTTCTTC
CASSPKRGGNNEQFF
>TRBV5-4|TRBJ2-6|TRBD1|NA
TGTGCCAGCAGCCGGGACAGGGGGGAAGTCCTGACTTTC
CASSRDRGEVLTF
>TRBV6-6|TRBJ1-2|NA|NA
TGTGCCAGCAGTAATGACAGGTTGAGCTACACCTTC
CASSNDRLSYTF
>TRBV5-6|TRBJ1-1|TRBD1|NA
TGTGCCAGCAGCTTGGGGACAGGTGCACTCGGCACTGAAGCTTTCTTT
CASSLGTGALGTEAFF
>TRBV2|TRBJ2-7|TRBD1|NA
TGTGCCAGCAGTGTGGACGTGACAGGGGCCGAGCAGTACTTC
CASSVDVTGAEQYF
>TRBV6-2/TRBV6-3|TRBJ2-2|NA|NA
TGTGCCAGCAGTTACAAGGGGGTGGTTGACACCGGGGAGCTGTTTTTT
CASSYKGVVDTGELFF
>TRBV10-2|TRBJ1-1|NA|NA
TGCGCCAGCAGTGAGTCCGAGGGTTTGAACACTGAAGCTTTCTTT
CASSESEGLNTEAFF
>TRBV19|TRBJ2-4|NA|NA
TGTGCCAGTAGCAGATCAGGGGATACAAGGAACATTCAGTACTTC
CASSRSGDTRNIQYF
>TRBV3-1/TRBV3-2|TRBJ1-2|NA|few
TGTGCCAGCAGCCAACGGGAGAGTAACTATGGCTACACCTTC
CASSQRESNYGYTF
>TRBV7-9|TRBJ1-1|NA|NA
TGTGCCAGCAGCTTAGAGCCCGACAGGAGAAACACTGAAGCTTTCTTT
CASSLEPDRRNTEAFF
>TRBV9|TRBJ1-3|NA|NA
TGTGCCAGCAGCGTAGGGCCCGGGGGTTCCGCCCATTACACCATATATTTT
CASSVGPGGSAHYTIYF
>TRBV7-3|TRBJ2-3|TRBD2|NA
TGTGCCAGCAGCCTCCTAGCGGCCACAGATACGCAGTATTTT
CASSLLAATDTQYF
>TRBV19|TRBJ1-5|TRBD1|NA
TGTGCCAGTAGTACGGACAGGGGATTGGGTCAGCCCCAGCATTTT
CASSTDRGLGQPQHF
>TRBV5-6|TRBJ2-5|TRBD2|once
TGTGCCAGCAGCTTGGATGGGACTATCCGGTGGGCCCAGTACTTC
CASSLDGTIRWAQYF
>TRBV7-3|TRBJ2-1|TRBD2|NA
TGTGCCAGCAGCTTACTAGCGGGAGGATACAATGAGCAGTTCTTC
CASSLLAGGYNEQFF
>TRBV11-3|TRBJ2-1|TRBD2|NA
TGTGCCAGCAGCTTGTTTAGCGGGCGGGACAATGAGCAGTTCTTC
CASSLFSGRDNEQFF
>TRBV7-2|TRBJ1-2|TRBD1|NA
TGTGCCAGCAGCTCGGATTTTGGGACAGGGGGCGCGGGCTACACCTTC
CASSSDFGTGGAGYTF
>TRBV7-2|TRBJ2-3|NA|NA
TGTGCCAGCAGCTTAGAACGGGGCACAGATACGCAGTATTTT
CASSLERGTDTQYF
>TRBV20-1|TRBJ2-7|TRBD2|NA
TGCAGTGCCAGTCCCTCCGGACTAGCGACCTACGAGCAGTACTTC
CSASPSGLATYEQYF
>TRBV10-2|TRBJ1-5|NA|NA
TGCGCCACCTCACTGAGTGACAATCAGCCCCAGCATTTT
CATSLSDNQPQHF
>TRBV29-1|TRBJ1-3|TRBD1|NA
TGCAGCGTTGGGGCAGGGGGAGGCTCTGGAAACACCATATATTTT
CSVGAGGGSGNTIYF
>TRBV6-6|TRBJ2-1|TRBD2|NA
TGTGCCAGCAACACACGCGACGGGCTAGCGGGAGGTAACGAGGTCTTC
CASNTRDGLAGGNEVF
>TRBV28|TRBJ1-5|NA|NA
TGTGCCAGTACCCCCATCCGACAGGTCCCTCAGCCCCAGCATTTT
CASTPIRQVPQPQHF
>TRBV4-1|TRBJ1-3|NA|NA
TGCGCCAGCAGCCAACCACAGGGTTTTGGGTCTGGAAACACCATATATTTT
CASSQPQGFGSGNTIYF
>TRBV11-3|TRBJ1-2|TRBD1|NA
TGTGCCAGCAGCTCCGGGACAGGGCCTGGCTACACCTTC
CASSSGTGPGYTF
>TRBV28|TRBJ2-1|NA|NA
TGTGCCAGCAGTTTCCTAACGGGACTCTCCTACAATGAGCAGTTCTTC
CASSFLTGLSYNEQFF
>TRBV21-1|TRBJ2-7|NA|NA
TGTGCCAGCAGCGCCCCCCCGGGCTACGAGCAGTACTTC
CASSAPPGYEQYF
>TRBV5-5|TRBJ1-5|TRBD1|NA
TGTGCCAGCAGCCTTTCGACAGGGAGAAGCAATCAGCCCCAGCATTTT
CASSLSTGRSNQPQHF
>TRBV28|TRBJ2-3|NA|NA
TGTGCCAGCAGTTTTATTACGGGAGATACGCAGTATTTT
CASSFITGDTQYF
>TRBV3-1/TRBV3-2|TRBJ1-1|NA|NA
TGTGCCAGCAGCCAAGATCTTGATGCGGTAAGGTACGGGGCTTTCTTT
CASSQDLDAVRYGAFF
>TRBV20-1|TRBJ2-5|NA|NA
TGCAGTGCTAGCTTCCTAGAGACCCAGTACTTC
CSASFLETQYF
>TRBV15|TRBJ2-7|NA|NA
TGTGCCACCAGCAGAGGATCCAGCGGGCGCTTCTACGAGCAGTACTTC
CATSRGSSGRFYEQYF
>TRBV7-3|TRBJ1-1|NA|NA
TGTGCCAGCAGCCCCTCGCAGGGCTCCACTGAAGCTTTCTTT
CASSPSQGSTEAFF
>TRBV2|TRBJ1-1|TRBD1|NA
TGTGCCAGCAGTGAATGGACAGGGAATACTGAAGCTTTCTTT
CASSEWTGNTEAFF
>TRBV5-1|TRBJ2-2|TRBD1|NA
TGCGCCAGCAGCTTGCGGGGACAGGTCGACACCGGGGAGCTGTTTTTT
CASSLRGQVDTGELFF
>TRBV7-2|TRBJ2-1|NA|NA
TGTGCCAGCACCCCGAGGCGGCACTACAATGAGCAGTTCTTC
CASTPRRHYNEQFF